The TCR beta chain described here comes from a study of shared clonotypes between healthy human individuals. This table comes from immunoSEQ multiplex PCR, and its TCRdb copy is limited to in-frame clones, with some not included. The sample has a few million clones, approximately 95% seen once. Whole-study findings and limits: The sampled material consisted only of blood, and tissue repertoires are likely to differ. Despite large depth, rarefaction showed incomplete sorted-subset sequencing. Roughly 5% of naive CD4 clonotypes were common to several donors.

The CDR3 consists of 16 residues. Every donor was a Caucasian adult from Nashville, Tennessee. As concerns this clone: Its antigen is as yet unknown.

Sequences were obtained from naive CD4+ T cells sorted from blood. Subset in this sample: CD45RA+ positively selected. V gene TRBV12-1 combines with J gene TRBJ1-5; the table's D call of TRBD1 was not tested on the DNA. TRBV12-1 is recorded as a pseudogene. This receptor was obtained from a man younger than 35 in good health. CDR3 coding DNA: TGTGCCAGCAGCTTTAGAGGGGGCGCCGGCAATCAGCCCCAGCATTTT. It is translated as CASSFRGGAGNQPQHF.